Included here is one T cell receptor beta chain sequence, with context. This clone's antigen is unknown. No base qualities exist here, and no much larger clone lies one base off it. The entry originates in a study of T cell repertoires in cytomegalovirus infection (dated by TCRdb to 2018 to 2020). Some background on the complete study: Peptide stimulations targeted recently identified HLA-C-restricted CMV epitopes, whose presentation resists viral immunomodulation, together with well-studied HLA-B-restricted epitopes. The HLA type of each donor mattered for the analysis, because public TCR beta signatures pointed to carriage of CMV infection along with the matching HLA type.

The treatment or condition label here, explained by the study, means: in vitro stimulation with specific CMV peptide epitopes to enrich CMV-specific T cells. The CDR3, cysteine through phenylalanine, is 15 amino acids long. The only DNA kept is the CDR3, 45 bases in frame from the first base. Via the germline V gene, CDR1 is SGHTA and CDR2 FQGNSA. Deletion took 6 bases off V and 1 base off J, with a span of 14 bases between the germline ends. Overall results and qualifications from the work: In the ex vivo response, HLA-C-restricted CMV-specific TCR beta clonotypes were dominant, and in two of eight donors the single most frequent clonotype came from this HLA-C-restricted group. Cumulative frequency of public TCR beta family members discriminated carriers of CMV infection plus the relevant HLA type in this cohort and an independent approximately 370-donor cohort.

For sequencing, an Illumina HiSeq 1500 was employed. The raw public reads went through TCRdb reprocessing: fastp at Q25, MiXCR clone calling, in-frame beta chains kept. Rows with one shared CDR3 protein collapse into an entry with the most common genes and DNA. This sample is represented by roughly 570,000 distinct CDR3 sequences; over 35% of them were singletons. The leading ten clones occupy around 48% of the sample. This sequence uses TRBV7-2 and TRBJ2-3, with the D gene too uncertain to name. Sample: cultured PBMCs, taken from culture after CMV antigen stimulation. The receptor was derived from a human donor in good health (CMV status not recorded). Some clones in this sample may be carry-over from other donors' samples. CDR3 region: CASRLCTECTDTQYF. The sequence in DNA is TGTGCCAGCAGACTCTGCACAGAGTGCACAGATACGCAGTATTTT. Outside the CDR3, residues come from the reference TRBV7-2 and TRBJ2-3 proteins, so the full variable domain is: GAGVSQSPSNKVTEKGKDVELRCDPISGHTALYWYRQSLGQGLEFLIYFQGNSAPDKSGLPSDRFSAERTGGSVSTLTIQRTQQEDSAVYLCASRLCTECTDTQYFGPGTRLTVL.